Included here is one T cell receptor (beta chain) sequence, with context. Its specificity is unknown. Each donor's status was that of a healthy bone marrow donor. PCR employed 60 Vbeta and 13 Jbeta primers. Method: immunoSEQ multiplex PCR; TCRdb's copy keeps in-frame clones and lacks some. The sample holds roughly 100,000 clones, roughly three fifths seen once. This CDR3 is built from 12 residues. Germline CDR1 is MDHEN and CDR2 is SYDVKM. Between the trimmed V and J ends, which lost 5 bases and 7 bases, there was a span of 8 bases. This specimen belongs to a study of cytomegalovirus exposure and HLA in healthy donors. Regarding the study as a whole: As a later analysis showed, several of the most significant clusters appeared to be linked to common viral pathogens. The analysis excluded some indistinguishable V segments, including TRBV6-2 and TRBV6-3.

The chain uses TRBV28 and TRBJ1-4, with D possibly matching TRBD1 (5 bases). This TCR derives from a human donor in good health. The sequenced sample consisted of PBMCs. The CDR3 DNA sequence: TGTGCCAGCAGTATGGGGGGTGAAAAACTGTTTTTT. Amino acids: CASSMGGEKLFF.